A single sample gave rise to the 22 T cell receptor beta chains below, sequenced in a study of T cells and Merkel cell carcinoma outcomes. TCRdb's table, derived via immunoSEQ multiplex PCR, lists solely in-frame clones and lacks some. Altogether about 15,000 clones are present, around 87% being singletons, with the ten largest covering 6.5% to 8.5%. Sequences were obtained from tumor tissue from Merkel cell carcinoma. The source is a human donor with Merkel cell carcinoma.

This chain links TRBV5-6 with TRBJ2-7; 8 bases match TRBD2. The germline V gene encodes CDR1 SGHDT and CDR2 YYEEEE. The CDR3 contains 15 residues. The V segment lost 3 bases and the J segment 3 bases; nucleotides outside the gene matches: 8. The CDR3 DNA follows: TGTGCCAGCAGCTCCCTGACTAGCGTATTCTACGAGCAGTACTTC. It codes for CASSSLTSVFYEQYF.

The CDR3 loop is CASSLDYRDHYGYTF. The CDR3 DNA is TGTGCCAGCAGCTTAGACTACAGGGATCACTATGGCTACACCTTC. The chain carries TRBV7-2 and TRBJ1-2, with a weak D call TRBD1 (6 bases). The germline CDR1 and CDR2 sequences are SGHTA and FQGNSA. The germline V and J ends were trimmed by 1 base and 3 bases, with 12 bases remaining between them. The CDR3 loop spans 15 amino acids.

The chain has TRBV4-1 and TRBJ2-1; D is ambiguous. CDR1 and CDR2 (germline): MGHRA, YSYEKL. This CDR3 comprises 13 residues. V shed 3 bases and J shed 15 bases, with 18 bases lying between them. The CDR3 DNA is TGCGCCAGCAGCCACACGGGCCGGGCCGTTCCGTTCTTC. It is translated as CASSHTGRAVPFF.

J is TRBJ1-6 and V is TRBV7-9, with D possibly matching TRBD1 (5 bases). The germline gives CDR1 SEHNR, CDR2 FQNEAQ (reference sequence). This CDR3 contains 14 residues. The V gene lost 2 bases and the J gene lost 4 bases, with 6 bases spanning the gap. As DNA, the CDR3 is TGTGCCAGCAGCTTACAGGGATATAATTCACCCCTCCACTTT. Encoded protein: CASSLQGYNSPLHF.

The rearrangement links TRBV4-1 to TRBJ1-1; 9 bases fit TRBD1. Trimming took 6 bases from V and 1 from J; bases not matched to a gene: 9. Per the germline V gene, CDR1 is MGHRA and CDR2 is YSYEKL. This CDR3 region has 16 residues. The CDR3 DNA follows: TGCGCCAGCAGAGACATTCCGGGACAGGGGAACACTGAAGCTTTCTTT. Translating gives CASRDIPGQGNTEAFF.

The chain uses TRBV7-9 and TRBJ2-2, with D tentatively TRBD1 (5 bases). This CDR3 contains 16 residues. V was pared by 5 bases and J by 2 bases, with 15 bases between. Germline V gives CDR1 SEHNR, CDR2 FQNEAQ (reference sequence). CDR3 sequence reads: CASSPRSRANTGELFF. The CDR3 nucleotides read TGTGCCAGCAGCCCCCGGTCCAGGGCCAACACCGGGGAGCTGTTTTTT.

This clone showed up just a few times. This chain joins TRBV6-1 and TRBJ2-7; TRBD1 is a possible D gene (5 bases). Germline CDR1 reads MNHNS; CDR2 reads SASEGT. The germline V and J ends were trimmed by 1 base and 5 bases, with 9 bases remaining between them. This CDR3 contains 13 residues. CDR3 coding DNA: TGTGCCAGCAGTGAAGTTGGCAGGGACGAGCAGTACTTC. It codes for CASSEVGRDEQYF.

This clone showed up just once. This chain connects TRBV5-1 to TRBJ1-4, with TRBD1 matching 7 bases. Germline trimming cut 4 bases from V and 4 bases from J; bases unmatched to any gene: 4. The CDR3 has 14 residues. Germline-derived CDR1 and CDR2 are SGHRS and YFSETQ. Written as DNA, the CDR3 is TGCGCCAGCAGCGTGGGACAGCATAATGAAAAACTGTTTTTT. It specifies CASSVGQHNEKLFF. Full variable domain (remainder filled in from reference TRBV5-1 and TRBJ1-4): KAGVTQTPRYLIKTRGQQVTLSCSPISGHRSVSWYQQTPGQGLQFLFEYFSETQRNKGNFPGRFSGRQFSNSRSEMNVSTLELGDSALYLCASSVGQHNEKLFFGSGTQLSVL.

The chain links TRBV28 to TRBJ2-5; 9 bases fit TRBD1. The V segment lost 8 bases and the J segment 5 bases; nucleotides outside the gene matches: 3. The CDR3 length is 12 residues. The V gene's germline CDR1 is MDHEN and CDR2 SYDVKM. CDR3 residues: CASHRGHETQYF. In DNA form, the CDR3 reads TGTGCCAGCCACAGGGGGCACGAGACCCAGTACTTC.

This clone was picked up one time. The rearrangement links TRBV5-4 to TRBJ2-5; possible D gene TRBD1, 6 bases. Trimming took 3 bases from V and 5 from J, leaving 11 bases between them. This CDR3 is 13 amino acids long. Looked up from germline, CDR1 is SGHNT and CDR2 is YYREEE (reference sequence). The CDR3: CASSSQGRETQYF. The DNA for the CDR3 is TGTGCCAGCAGCTCACAGGGTCGGGAGACCCAGTACTTC.

The rearrangement joins TRBV15 to TRBJ2-7; 8 nucleotides agree with TRBD2. Germline assignment: CDR1 LNHNV and CDR2 YYDKDF (reference sequence). V trimming: 2 bases; J trimming: 0 bases; junction bases outside the gene matches: 6. The CDR3 covers 16 residues. The CDR3 is CATSRTELAASYEQYF. Here the CDR3 DNA reads TGTGCCACCAGCAGAACGGAACTAGCGGCCTCCTACGAGCAGTACTTC. The full variable domain, with the rest looked up from reference TRBV15 and TRBJ2-7, is DAMVIQNPRYQVTQFGKPVTLSCSQTLNHNVMYWYQQKSSQAPKLLFHYYDKDFNNEADTPDNFQSRRPNTSFCFLDIRSPGLGDTAMYLCATSRTELAASYEQYFGPGTRLTVT.

The gene calls are TRBV30 and TRBJ1-1, with unresolved D. Per germline, CDR1 GTSNPN and CDR2 SVGIG (reference sequence). This CDR3 has 12 residues. Deletions cut 2 bases from V and 6 bases from J, with 10 bases between. The CDR3 loop reads CAWSLVGSEAFF. CDR3 DNA sequence: TGTGCCTGGAGTTTGGTGGGTTCTGAAGCTTTCTTT.

The gene calls are TRBV28 and TRBJ2-4, with 11 nucleotides matching TRBD2. This CDR3 spans 14 amino acids. Trimming at V came to 10 bases and at J to 3 bases, leaving 5 bases not matched to a gene. CDR1 and CDR2 (germline): MDHEN, SYDVKM. The CDR3: CAISSGGNKNIQYF. The CDR3 nucleotides read TGTGCCATCTCTAGCGGGGGGAACAAAAACATTCAGTACTTC.

This chain's CDR3 is CASSGDKNTEAFF. The CDR3 DNA reads TGTGCCAGCAGTGGGGATAAGAACACTGAAGCTTTCTTT. V is TRBV2 and J is TRBJ1-1, with D uncertain. Germline V gene lookup returns CDR1 SNHLY and CDR2 FYNNEI. V was pared by 4 bases and J by 1 base, with 7 bases between. The CDR3 length is 13 residues.

On this clone itself: Other DNA sequences from this sample encode an identical CDR3 as well. Here the CDR3 DNA reads TGCGCCAGCAAAGGACTAGCGGGCTATAATGAGCAGTTCTTC. Translation gives CASKGLAGYNEQFF. The chain couples TRBV10-2 to TRBJ2-1; 11 nucleotides agree with TRBD2. V trimming: 7 bases; J trimming: 7 bases; junction bases outside the gene matches: 6. The CDR3 loop spans 14 amino acids. Germline V lookup: CDR1 WSHSY, CDR2 SAAADI.

This clone appeared a few times. Written as DNA, the CDR3 is TGTGCCAGCAGCCCACCGGGATCTTTGAACACTGAAGCTTTCTTT. Its translation: CASSPPGSLNTEAFF. The V call is TRBV7-9, the J call TRBJ1-1, with D unresolved. This CDR3 has 15 residues. CDR1 is SEHNR and CDR2 is FQNEAQ in the germline V gene (reference sequence). V was clipped by 5 bases and J by 0 bases, with 13 bases between them. Complete variable domain (other parts from reference TRBV7-9 and TRBJ1-1): DTGVSQNPRHKITKRGQNVTFRCDPISEHNRLYWYRQTLGQGPEFLTYFQNEAQLEKSRLLSDRFSAERPKGSFSTLEIQRTEQGDSAMYLCASSPPGSLNTEAFFGQGTRLTVV.

As concerns this clone: Relative to the germline gene, one junction end is altered; a read error may explain this. The chain combines TRBV10-2 with TRBJ2-1; D perhaps matches TRBD2 (5 bases). This CDR3 contains 14 residues. Per germline, CDR1 WSHSY and CDR2 SAAADI. CDR3 residues: CASSETRSSNEQFF. CDR3 bases: TGCGCCAGCAGTGAGACTAGGTCCTCCAATGAGCAGTTCTTC.

This clone was recorded a few times. The rearrangement joins TRBV5-1 to TRBJ2-1; TRBD1 agrees at 9 bases. V shed 2 bases, J shed 8 bases, and the junction held 8 bases outside the gene matches. The CDR3 extends over 15 amino acids. The germline V gene encodes CDR1 SGHRS and CDR2 YFSETQ. DNA for the CDR3: TGCGCCAGCAGCTTTCGGACAGGGGCGAGCGATGAGCAGTTCTTC. Translated: CASSFRTGASDEQFF. Together with reference TRBV5-1 and TRBJ2-1, the CDR3 gives the full variable domain: KAGVTQTPRYLIKTRGQQVTLSCSPISGHRSVSWYQQTPGQGLQFLFEYFSETQRNKGNFPGRFSGRQFSNSRSEMNVSTLELGDSALYLCASSFRTGASDEQFFGPGTRLTVL.

This sequence joins TRBV18 and TRBJ1-4, with D perhaps matching TRBD1 (5 bases). The length of the CDR3 is 13 residues. Per the germline V gene, CDR1 is KGHSH and CDR2 is LQKENI. V gave up 6 bases and J gave up 8 bases, with 13 bases separating them. The CDR3: CASSQDMGEKLFF. CDR3 coding DNA: TGTGCCAGCTCTCAGGACATGGGGGAAAAACTGTTTTTT.

V and J are TRBV10-3 and TRBJ1-6; D perhaps matches TRBD1 (5 bases). Germline V gene lookup returns CDR1 ENHRY and CDR2 SYGVKD. V dropped 0 bases and J dropped 6 bases, with 12 bases sitting between them. The CDR3 is made up of 16 amino acids. CDR3 sequence reads: CAISESGAGINSPLHF. CDR3 sequence (DNA): TGTGCCATCAGTGAGTCGGGAGCAGGGATTAATTCACCCCTCCACTTT.

V usage is TRBV28 and J usage is TRBJ1-2; D remains unclear. From germline, CDR1 is MDHEN and CDR2 SYDVKM. The CDR3 runs 13 residues. Trimming removed 1 base at V and 5 bases at J, with 8 bases between. This CDR3 reads CASSLSGFYGYTF. The CDR3 region has the DNA TGTGCCAGCAGTTTATCTGGTTTTTATGGCTACACCTTC.

This clone was observed a handful of times. The genes are TRBV7-8 and TRBJ2-1; TRBD1 agrees at 7 bases. The CDR3 sequence is 16 residues long. Germline V lookup: CDR1 SGHVS, CDR2 FQNEAQ. V was pared by 4 bases and J by 10 bases, with 16 bases of the junction left unmatched. The CDR3 bases are TGTGCCAGCAGCTCATTAACAGGGGTGACACGGAGGGAGCAGTTCTTC. Amino acid sequence: CASSSLTGVTRREQFF.